What follows are 17 T cell receptor beta chains derived from one specimen sequenced in a study of blood T cell repertoires in COVID-19. Sequenced by immunoSEQ multiplex PCR; TCRdb stores in-frame clones only, minus some. The sample consists of some 70,000 clones, just over 85% of them appearing once. Source material: peripheral blood. The receptors were sampled from an older woman with COVID-19, enrolled during active disease.

The chain couples TRBV19 to TRBJ1-2; D might be TRBD1 (5 bases). The CDR3 contains 15 residues. CDR1 and CDR2 from the germline V gene are LNHDA and SQIVND (reference sequence). V lost 2 bases and J 6 bases, leaving 16 bases between the germline ends. CDR3: CASSIKLGRVNGYTF. CDR3 bases: TGTGCCAGTAGTATAAAATTAGGCAGGGTGAATGGCTACACCTTC.

This rearrangement joins TRBV10-2 to TRBJ1-6, with 8 nucleotides matching TRBD1. Germline CDR1 and CDR2: WSHSY and SAAADI. The CDR3 runs 17 residues. The V gene end was trimmed by 8 bases and the J gene end by 5 bases; junction bases not matched to a gene: 14. The CDR3 protein is CASHDVGQGKDNSPLHF. CDR3 nucleotides: TGCGCCAGCCACGACGTCGGACAGGGAAAGGATAATTCACCCCTCCACTTT.

This clone turned up a few times. CDR3 amino acids: CASSLVAGGAGNSPLHF. The CDR3 DNA sequence: TGTGCCAGCAGCTTAGTAGCAGGGGGCGCCGGAAATTCACCCCTCCACTTT. The rearrangement links TRBV7-9 to TRBJ1-6; TRBD1 matches 8 bases. The germline V gene has CDR1 SEHNR and CDR2 FQNEAQ (reference sequence). The V and J ends lost 1 base and 7 bases, in that order; junction bases with no gene match: 9. CDR3 length: 17 amino acids.

V usage is TRBV18 and J usage is TRBJ1-2, with TRBD1 matching 7 bases. Trimming cost V 4 bases and J 6 bases; bases outside gene matches: 8. Germline lookup yields CDR1 KGHSH and CDR2 LQKENI. CDR3 size: 14 residues. Here the CDR3 reads CASSLRQGENGYTF. CDR3 DNA: TGTGCCAGCTCACTTCGACAGGGTGAGAATGGCTACACCTTC.

The chain links TRBV9 to TRBJ1-1; possibly TRBD1 for D (6 bases). The CDR3 length is 13 residues. V lost 4 bases and J 1 base, leaving 8 bases between the germline ends. CDR1 SGDLS and CDR2 YYNGEE come from the germline V gene. The DNA for the CDR3 is TGTGCCAGCAGCCCCAGGGGGAACACTGAAGCTTTCTTT. Amino acid sequence: CASSPRGNTEAFF.

V usage is TRBV11-2 and J usage is TRBJ2-2; 9 nucleotides align to TRBD2. Per germline, CDR1 SGHAT and CDR2 FQNNGV. The CDR3 extends over 15 amino acids. After removal of 6 bases from V and 7 bases from J, the junction contained 9 bases not matched to a gene. The chain's CDR3 is CASRTAGGGVGELFF. As DNA, the CDR3 is TGTGCCAGCAGGACAGCGGGAGGCGGAGTCGGGGAGCTGTTTTTT.

This chain links TRBV3-1 (or the pseudogene TRBV3-2) with TRBJ1-3; no clear D. Germline loops: CDR1 LGHDT, CDR2 YNNKEL (reference sequence). V was pared by 0 bases and J by 3 bases, with 9 bases between. The CDR3 extends over 15 amino acids. The CDR3 region is CASSQDPGIGNTIYF. The CDR3 coding sequence is TGTGCCAGCAGCCAAGATCCGGGGATTGGAAACACCATATATTTT.

This chain links TRBV3-1 (or the pseudogene TRBV3-2) with TRBJ1-3; D unclear. CDR3 size: 15 residues. Germline V gene sequence: CDR1 LGHDT, CDR2 YNNKEL (reference sequence). V lost 4 bases, J lost 2 bases, and 12 bases lay in between. The CDR3 sequence is CASSPFRETGNTIYF. The CDR3 region has the DNA TGTGCCAGCAGCCCCTTCCGGGAAACTGGAAACACCATATATTTT.

V gene TRBV24-1 combines with J gene TRBJ1-2, with D uncertain. V was pared by 4 bases and J by 4 bases, with 15 bases between. Germline V gene sequence: CDR1 KGHDR, CDR2 SFDVKD. The CDR3 has 15 amino acids. CDR3 DNA: TGTGCCACCAGTGACCCGACCGGAGGGTTCTATGGCTACACCTTC. This translates into CATSDPTGGFYGYTF.

The genes are TRBV5-5 and TRBJ2-1; 8 bases are shared with TRBD2. This CDR3 spans 15 amino acids. J was trimmed by 5 bases and V by 3 bases; bases with no gene match: 7. CDR1 and CDR2 from the germline V gene are SGHKS and YYEKEE (reference sequence). The CDR3 nucleotides are TGTGCCAGCAGCTCGAGCGGGAGTGGGGACAATGAGCAGTTCTTC. Translating gives CASSSSGSGDNEQFF. The variable domain in full, with the rest retrieved from reference TRBV5-5 and TRBJ2-1, is DAGVTQSPTHLIKTRGQQVTLRCSPISGHKSVSWYQQVLGQGPQFIFQYYEKEERGRGNFPDRFSARQFPNYSSELNVNALLLGDSALYLCASSSSGSGDNEQFFGPGTRLTVL.

This clone was seen only a few times. CDR3 in DNA: TGTGCCAGCAGCTTAAGAGAGGGGGACGGAAACACCATATATTTT. Translated: CASSLREGDGNTIYF. The chain carries TRBV7-7 and TRBJ1-3, with D possibly matching TRBD1 (6 bases). The V gene lost 2 bases and the J gene lost 4 bases, with 12 bases spanning the gap. The CDR3 is 15 amino acids. CDR1 and CDR2 from the germline V gene are SSHAT and FNYEAQ (reference sequence).

The V gene is TRBV6-5, the J gene TRBJ1-5, with 7 positions matching TRBD1. Germline CDR1 is MNHEY and CDR2 is SVGAGI. This CDR3 region has 14 residues. J lost 9 bases, V lost 2 bases, and 7 bases had no gene match. CDR3 loop: CASSYKQGSGPQHF. CDR3 DNA sequence: TGTGCCAGCAGTTACAAACAGGGGTCAGGGCCCCAGCATTTT.

V is TRBV24-1 and J is TRBJ2-5, with TRBD2 as a possible D gene (5 bases). The CDR3 runs to 15 residues. V shed 3 bases and J shed 5 bases, with 15 bases lying between them. CDR1 and CDR2 (germline): KGHDR, SFDVKD. CDR3 region: CATSDAQTSWETQYF. The CDR3 bases are TGTGCCACCAGTGATGCTCAAACTAGTTGGGAGACCCAGTACTTC.

The chain is built from TRBV30 and TRBJ1-5; 7 positions match TRBD1. Germline V gene lookup returns CDR1 GTSNPN and CDR2 SVGIG (reference sequence). J was trimmed by 2 bases and V by 2 bases; bases with no gene match: 3. The CDR3 sequence is 14 residues long. Written as DNA, the CDR3 is TGTGCCTGGAGTATAACAGGGGGCAATCAGCCCCAGCATTTT. Translation: CAWSITGGNQPQHF.

V is TRBV3-1 (or the pseudogene TRBV3-2) and J is TRBJ2-2, with TRBD2 matching over 11 bases. The CDR3 sequence is 15 residues long. Germline V lookup: CDR1 LGHDT, CDR2 YNNKEL (reference sequence). The ends lost 2 bases at V and 8 bases at J; junction bases unmatched: 4. The CDR3 DNA reads TGTGCCAGCAGCCAAAGACTAGCGGGAAGGGGGGAGCTGTTTTTT. It is translated as CASSQRLAGRGELFF.

The chain employs TRBV12-5 and TRBJ1-1; D gene uncertain. Trimming stripped 7 bases from V and 5 bases from J, with 11 bases between. The CDR3 runs 12 residues. Germline V gene data show CDR1 as LGHNT and CDR2 as FRNRAP. The CDR3, as DNA: TGTGCTAGTGCTTCTGGGAGGACTGAAGCTTTCTTT. It encodes CASASGRTEAFF.

This clone occurred many times. The chain employs TRBV7-2 and TRBJ2-2; D is possibly TRBD2 (6 bases). The V and J ends lost 4 bases and 4 bases respectively, with 10 bases between them. The CDR3 runs to 14 residues. Germline V gene sequence: CDR1 SGHTA, CDR2 FQGNSA. The CDR3 DNA is TGTGCCAGCAGCTCGGGACTTTTCACCGGGGAGCTGTTTTTT. Protein sequence: CASSSGLFTGELFF.